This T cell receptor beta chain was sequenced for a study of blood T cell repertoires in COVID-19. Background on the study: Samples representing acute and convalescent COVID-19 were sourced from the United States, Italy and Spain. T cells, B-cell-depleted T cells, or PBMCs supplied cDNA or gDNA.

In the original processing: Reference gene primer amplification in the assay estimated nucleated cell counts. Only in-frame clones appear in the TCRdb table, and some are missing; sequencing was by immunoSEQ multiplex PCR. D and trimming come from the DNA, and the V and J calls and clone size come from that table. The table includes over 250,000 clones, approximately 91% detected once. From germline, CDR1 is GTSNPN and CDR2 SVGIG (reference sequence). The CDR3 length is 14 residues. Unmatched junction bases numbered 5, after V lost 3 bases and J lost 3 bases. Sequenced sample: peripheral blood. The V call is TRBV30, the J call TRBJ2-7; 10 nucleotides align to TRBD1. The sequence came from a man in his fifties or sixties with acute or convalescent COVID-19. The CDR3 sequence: CAWRRQGAFYEQYF. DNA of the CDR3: TGTGCCTGGAGGAGACAGGGGGCTTTCTACGAGCAGTACTTC.